This is a list of T cell receptor beta chains from one sample in a study of cytomegalovirus exposure and HLA in healthy donors. TCRdb's table, derived via immunoSEQ multiplex PCR, lists solely in-frame clones and lacks some. This sample has more than 150,000 clones, with about 80% found just once. Sequencing input: PBMCs. These receptors all come from a man aged 40-49 years in good health and CMV-seronegative. Both conserved end residues are part of each CDR3. Fields, in order: D gene, clone size, V gene, J gene, CDR3 length, CDR3 protein, CDR3 DNA. D genes are given only for firm matches. Not every row has a clone size; where given, it reads once, few, many or a size class.

d_call: NA; clone_size: NA; v_call: TRBV5-1; j_call: TRBJ2-1; cdr3_length: 16; cdr3_aa: CASSLLTSGIYNEQFF; cdr3_nt: TGCGCCAGCAGCTTGTTAACCAGCGGAATTTACAATGAGCAGTTCTTC
d_call: TRBD1; clone_size: once; v_call: TRBV2; j_call: TRBJ1-2; cdr3_length: 13; cdr3_aa: CASSTGGASGYTF; cdr3_nt: TGTGCCAGCAGCACAGGGGGCGCAAGTGGCTACACCTTC
d_call: NA; clone_size: NA; v_call: TRBV5-1; j_call: TRBJ1-2; cdr3_length: 14; cdr3_aa: CASSLAETNYGYTF; cdr3_nt: TGCGCCAGCAGCTTGGCCGAGACAAACTATGGCTACACCTTC
d_call: TRBD2; clone_size: NA; v_call: TRBV4-1; j_call: TRBJ2-3; cdr3_length: 16; cdr3_aa: CASSVFSGSSTDTQYF; cdr3_nt: TGCGCCAGCAGCGTGTTTAGCGGGTCTAGCACAGATACGCAGTATTTT
d_call: NA; clone_size: NA; v_call: TRBV2; j_call: TRBJ1-1; cdr3_length: 12; cdr3_aa: CAGALRDTEAFF; cdr3_nt: TGTGCCGGGGCCCTTAGGGACACTGAAGCTTTCTTT
d_call: NA; clone_size: NA; v_call: TRBV6-1; j_call: TRBJ1-5; cdr3_length: 13; cdr3_aa: CASTRDNNQPQHF; cdr3_nt: TGTGCCAGCACCAGGGACAATAATCAGCCCCAGCATTTT
d_call: NA; clone_size: NA; v_call: TRBV7-9; j_call: TRBJ2-1; cdr3_length: 13; cdr3_aa: CASSLMQGNEQFF; cdr3_nt: TGTGCCAGCAGCTTAATGCAGGGCAATGAGCAGTTCTTC
d_call: TRBD2; clone_size: NA; v_call: TRBV4-2; j_call: TRBJ2-7; cdr3_length: 14; cdr3_aa: CASSPALAGVEQYF; cdr3_nt: TGTGCCAGCAGCCCGGCACTAGCGGGAGTAGAGCAGTACTTC
d_call: TRBD2; clone_size: NA; v_call: TRBV7-2; j_call: TRBJ2-2; cdr3_length: 15; cdr3_aa: CASSGAGANTGELFF; cdr3_nt: TGTGCCAGCAGCGGAGCGGGGGCGAACACCGGGGAGCTGTTTTTT
d_call: TRBD1; clone_size: NA; v_call: TRBV2; j_call: TRBJ2-1; cdr3_length: 15; cdr3_aa: CASSRSQGAYNEQFF; cdr3_nt: TGTGCCAGCAGTCGGTCTCAGGGGGCATACAATGAGCAGTTCTTC
d_call: NA; clone_size: once; v_call: TRBV27; j_call: TRBJ2-1; cdr3_length: 13; cdr3_aa: CASSYIRGNEQFF; cdr3_nt: TGTGCCAGCTCTTATATCCGGGGTAATGAGCAGTTCTTC
d_call: NA; clone_size: NA; v_call: TRBV7-2; j_call: TRBJ1-1; cdr3_length: 14; cdr3_aa: CASSWAGGEVEAFF; cdr3_nt: TGTGCCAGCAGCTGGGCCGGGGGGGAGGTTGAAGCTTTCTTT
d_call: TRBD1; clone_size: NA; v_call: TRBV28; j_call: TRBJ1-1; cdr3_length: 11; cdr3_aa: CASMRGLEAFF; cdr3_nt: TGTGCCAGCATGAGGGGGCTCGAAGCTTTCTTT
d_call: NA; clone_size: NA; v_call: TRBV18; j_call: TRBJ2-3; cdr3_length: 15; cdr3_aa: CASSPSESHTDTQYF; cdr3_nt: TGTGCCAGCTCACCAAGTGAGTCCCACACAGATACGCAGTATTTT
d_call: NA; clone_size: NA; v_call: TRBV9; j_call: TRBJ2-2; cdr3_length: 14; cdr3_aa: CASSTRGSIGELFF; cdr3_nt: TGTGCCAGCAGCACCCGAGGATCGATCGGGGAGCTGTTTTTT
d_call: TRBD2; clone_size: NA; v_call: TRBV27; j_call: TRBJ2-5; cdr3_length: 16; cdr3_aa: CASSPRLAEFQETQYF; cdr3_nt: TGTGCCAGCAGTCCCCGACTAGCGGAGTTCCAAGAGACCCAGTACTTC
d_call: TRBD2; clone_size: once; v_call: TRBV7-3; j_call: TRBJ2-2; cdr3_length: 16; cdr3_aa: CASSSLAGLPGGELFF; cdr3_nt: TGTGCCAGCAGCTCGTTAGCGGGACTCCCCGGCGGGGAGCTGTTTTTT
d_call: NA; clone_size: NA; v_call: TRBV19; j_call: TRBJ2-3; cdr3_length: 12; cdr3_aa: CASSIDRRTQYF; cdr3_nt: TGTGCCAGTAGTATAGATAGGAGAACGCAGTATTTT
d_call: NA; clone_size: once; v_call: TRBV6-1; j_call: TRBJ1-2; cdr3_length: 14; cdr3_aa: CASSEIRAGLGYTF; cdr3_nt: TGTGCCAGCAGTGAAATTCGAGCGGGGCTGGGCTACACCTTC
d_call: TRBD2; clone_size: NA; v_call: TRBV9; j_call: TRBJ2-1; cdr3_length: 15; cdr3_aa: CASSVGSGRGNEQFF; cdr3_nt: TGTGCCAGCAGCGTAGGGAGCGGGAGGGGGAATGAGCAGTTCTTC
d_call: NA; clone_size: NA; v_call: TRBV7-9; j_call: TRBJ1-5; cdr3_length: 14; cdr3_aa: CASSPSGSTDTQHF; cdr3_nt: TGTGCCAGCAGCCCGAGCGGGAGCACAGATACGCAGCATTTT
d_call: TRBD2; clone_size: NA; v_call: TRBV5-1; j_call: TRBJ2-3; cdr3_length: 17; cdr3_aa: CASSLGSGNYYTDTQYF; cdr3_nt: TGCGCCAGCAGCTTGGGAAGCGGGAACTACTACACAGATACGCAGTATTTT
d_call: TRBD2; clone_size: once; v_call: TRBV4-2; j_call: TRBJ2-1; cdr3_length: 17; cdr3_aa: CASSQVVSGGIYNEQFF; cdr3_nt: TGTGCCAGCAGCCAAGTCGTTAGCGGGGGAATATACAATGAGCAGTTCTTC
d_call: NA; clone_size: NA; v_call: TRBV4-2; j_call: TRBJ1-2; cdr3_length: 15; cdr3_aa: CASSQESQLNYGYTF; cdr3_nt: TGTGCCAGCAGCCAAGAGAGTCAACTTAACTATGGCTACACCTTC
d_call: NA; clone_size: NA; v_call: TRBV7-6; j_call: TRBJ2-1; cdr3_length: 16; cdr3_aa: CASSLEWGGGSNEQFF; cdr3_nt: TGTGCCAGCAGCTTAGAGTGGGGGGGCGGGAGTAATGAGCAGTTCTTC
d_call: NA; clone_size: once; v_call: TRBV5-1; j_call: TRBJ1-4; cdr3_length: 15; cdr3_aa: CASSFGGARIEKLFF; cdr3_nt: TGCGCCAGCAGCTTTGGCGGGGCCAGGATAGAAAAACTGTTTTTT
d_call: TRBD2; clone_size: NA; v_call: TRBV5-5; j_call: TRBJ2-1; cdr3_length: 15; cdr3_aa: CASSLGLAAYNEQFF; cdr3_nt: TGTGCCAGCAGCTTGGGACTAGCGGCCTACAATGAGCAGTTCTTC
d_call: NA; clone_size: NA; v_call: TRBV9; j_call: TRBJ1-3; cdr3_length: 13; cdr3_aa: CASYTEAQNTIYF; cdr3_nt: TGTGCCAGTTATACGGAGGCCCAAAACACCATATATTTT
d_call: NA; clone_size: NA; v_call: TRBV7-9; j_call: TRBJ1-2; cdr3_length: 13; cdr3_aa: CASTTTRGVGYTF; cdr3_nt: TGTGCCAGCACCACGACCAGGGGAGTTGGCTACACCTTC
d_call: TRBD2; clone_size: once; v_call: TRBV9; j_call: TRBJ2-5; cdr3_length: 19; cdr3_aa: CASSVAKDGLAGDWKTQYF; cdr3_nt: TGTGCCAGCAGCGTAGCGAAAGACGGACTAGCGGGAGATTGGAAGACCCAGTACTTC
d_call: TRBD2; clone_size: NA; v_call: TRBV7-9; j_call: TRBJ2-5; cdr3_length: 17; cdr3_aa: CASSPPVDSGRKETQYF; cdr3_nt: TGTGCCAGCAGCCCCCCTGTGGATAGCGGGAGGAAAGAGACCCAGTACTTC
d_call: TRBD2; clone_size: few; v_call: TRBV5-6; j_call: TRBJ2-1; cdr3_length: 13; cdr3_aa: CASSAGLAKEQFF; cdr3_nt: TGTGCCAGCAGCGCGGGACTAGCGAAGGAGCAGTTCTTC
d_call: NA; clone_size: NA; v_call: TRBV15; j_call: TRBJ2-7; cdr3_length: 14; cdr3_aa: CATSSNRVSYEQYF; cdr3_nt: TGTGCCACCAGCAGCAACAGGGTCTCCTACGAGCAGTACTTC
d_call: NA; clone_size: few; v_call: TRBV7-8; j_call: TRBJ2-7; cdr3_length: 11; cdr3_aa: CASSTGNEQYF; cdr3_nt: TGTGCCAGCAGCACAGGGAACGAGCAGTACTTC
d_call: NA; clone_size: NA; v_call: TRBV18; j_call: TRBJ1-5; cdr3_length: 14; cdr3_aa: CASSPGQLNQPQHF; cdr3_nt: TGTGCCAGCTCACCAGGACAGCTCAATCAGCCCCAGCATTTT
d_call: NA; clone_size: NA; v_call: TRBV7-8; j_call: TRBJ1-4; cdr3_length: 15; cdr3_aa: CASSLDVRINEKLFF; cdr3_nt: TGTGCCAGCAGCTTAGATGTCAGAATAAATGAAAAACTGTTTTTT
d_call: TRBD1; clone_size: NA; v_call: TRBV10-3; j_call: TRBJ2-2; cdr3_length: 14; cdr3_aa: CAISEPTGGGELFF; cdr3_nt: TGTGCCATCAGTGAACCGACAGGGGGAGGGGAGCTGTTTTTT
d_call: NA; clone_size: NA; v_call: TRBV7-3; j_call: TRBJ2-5; cdr3_length: 13; cdr3_aa: CASSRRAQETQYF; cdr3_nt: TGTGCCAGCAGCCGCAGGGCCCAAGAGACCCAGTACTTC
d_call: NA; clone_size: NA; v_call: TRBV6-1; j_call: TRBJ2-7; cdr3_length: 16; cdr3_aa: CASSGRDSTPTYEQYF; cdr3_nt: TGTGCCAGCAGTGGGCGGGACAGCACTCCCACCTACGAGCAGTACTTC
d_call: NA; clone_size: few; v_call: TRBV6-1; j_call: TRBJ1-1; cdr3_length: 12; cdr3_aa: CASSVRGGEAFF; cdr3_nt: TGTGCCAGCAGTGTGAGGGGGGGAGAAGCTTTCTTT
d_call: TRBD1; clone_size: NA; v_call: TRBV18; j_call: TRBJ1-1; cdr3_length: 16; cdr3_aa: CASSRIGDRPNTEAFF; cdr3_nt: TGTGCCAGCTCTCGTATAGGGGACAGACCCAACACTGAAGCTTTCTTT
d_call: NA; clone_size: NA; v_call: TRBV6-1; j_call: TRBJ1-5; cdr3_length: 15; cdr3_aa: CASSENGLVGQPQHF; cdr3_nt: TGTGCCAGCAGTGAAAACGGACTAGTGGGGCAGCCCCAGCATTTT
d_call: TRBD1; clone_size: NA; v_call: TRBV6-4; j_call: TRBJ2-3; cdr3_length: 15; cdr3_aa: CASSDSRTGSDTQYF; cdr3_nt: TGTGCCAGCAGTGACTCGCGGACAGGGAGTGATACGCAGTATTTT
d_call: NA; clone_size: NA; v_call: TRBV7-6; j_call: TRBJ2-1; cdr3_length: 15; cdr3_aa: CASSLVAQGFGEQFF; cdr3_nt: TGTGCCAGCAGCTTAGTAGCCCAGGGTTTTGGTGAGCAGTTCTTC
d_call: NA; clone_size: few; v_call: TRBV9; j_call: TRBJ2-6; cdr3_length: 21; cdr3_aa: CASSVGIWGGRGVSGANVLTF; cdr3_nt: TGTGCCAGCAGCGTAGGCATCTGGGGCGGCAGGGGGGTCTCTGGGGCCAACGTCCTGACTTTC
d_call: NA; clone_size: NA; v_call: TRBV11-2; j_call: TRBJ2-5; cdr3_length: 15; cdr3_aa: CASSPGTTQRETQYF; cdr3_nt: TGTGCCAGCAGCCCAGGGACAACCCAAAGAGAGACCCAGTACTTC
d_call: TRBD2; clone_size: NA; v_call: TRBV7-6; j_call: TRBJ2-7; cdr3_length: 17; cdr3_aa: CASSPARGLGPSYEQYF; cdr3_nt: TGTGCCAGCAGCCCAGCCCGGGGACTAGGTCCCTCCTACGAGCAGTACTTC
d_call: NA; clone_size: NA; v_call: TRBV6-1; j_call: TRBJ2-1; cdr3_length: 14; cdr3_aa: CASSFAGLGNEQFF; cdr3_nt: TGTGCCAGCAGTTTCGCGGGCCTCGGCAATGAGCAGTTCTTC
d_call: TRBD1; clone_size: once; v_call: TRBV18; j_call: TRBJ1-1; cdr3_length: 16; cdr3_aa: CASSPPGQGLNTEAFF; cdr3_nt: TGTGCCAGCTCACCTCCCGGACAGGGCTTGAACACTGAAGCTTTCTTT
d_call: TRBD2; clone_size: NA; v_call: TRBV28; j_call: TRBJ2-3; cdr3_length: 15; cdr3_aa: CASSLLAGNTDTQYF; cdr3_nt: TGTGCCAGCAGTTTACTAGCGGGAAACACAGATACGCAGTATTTT
d_call: NA; clone_size: NA; v_call: TRBV7-2; j_call: TRBJ2-3; cdr3_length: 14; cdr3_aa: CASSPVTVTDTQYF; cdr3_nt: TGTGCCAGCAGTCCCGTGACTGTCACAGATACGCAGTATTTT
d_call: TRBD1; clone_size: NA; v_call: TRBV5-6; j_call: TRBJ1-1; cdr3_length: 13; cdr3_aa: CASSLTGGSEAFF; cdr3_nt: TGTGCCAGCAGCCTGACAGGGGGCTCTGAAGCTTTCTTT
d_call: TRBD1; clone_size: NA; v_call: TRBV29-1; j_call: TRBJ2-3; cdr3_length: 14; cdr3_aa: CSVAQGAITDTQYF; cdr3_nt: TGCAGCGTTGCACAGGGGGCGATCACAGATACGCAGTATTTT
d_call: NA; clone_size: NA; v_call: TRBV5-8; j_call: TRBJ1-4; cdr3_length: 13; cdr3_aa: CASSLRQYEKLFF; cdr3_nt: TGTGCCAGCAGCTTGAGACAGTATGAAAAACTGTTTTTT
d_call: TRBD1; clone_size: once; v_call: TRBV2; j_call: TRBJ1-4; cdr3_length: 13; cdr3_aa: CASRDRGYEKLFF; cdr3_nt: TGTGCCAGCAGGGACAGGGGGTATGAAAAACTGTTTTTT
d_call: NA; clone_size: NA; v_call: TRBV23-1; j_call: TRBJ2-5; cdr3_length: 15; cdr3_aa: CASSQSEGARETQYF; cdr3_nt: TGCGCCAGCAGTCAATCGGAGGGGGCGCGGGAGACCCAGTACTTC